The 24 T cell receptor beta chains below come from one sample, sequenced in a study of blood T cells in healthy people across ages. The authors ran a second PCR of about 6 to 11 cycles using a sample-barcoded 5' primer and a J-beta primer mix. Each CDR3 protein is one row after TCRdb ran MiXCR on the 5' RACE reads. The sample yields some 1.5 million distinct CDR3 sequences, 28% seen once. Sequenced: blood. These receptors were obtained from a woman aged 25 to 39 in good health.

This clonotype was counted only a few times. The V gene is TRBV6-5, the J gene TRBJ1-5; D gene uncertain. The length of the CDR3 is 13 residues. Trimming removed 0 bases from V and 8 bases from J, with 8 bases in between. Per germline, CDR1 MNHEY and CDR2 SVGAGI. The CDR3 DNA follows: TGTGCCAGCAGTTACTCTTCTGCAAAGCCCCAGCATTTT. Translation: CASSYSSAKPQHF.

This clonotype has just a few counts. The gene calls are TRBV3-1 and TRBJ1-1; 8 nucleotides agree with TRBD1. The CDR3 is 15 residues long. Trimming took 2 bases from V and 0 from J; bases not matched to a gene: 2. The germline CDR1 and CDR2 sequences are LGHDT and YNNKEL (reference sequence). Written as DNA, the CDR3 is TGTGCCAGCAGCCAATGGGGACAGGTGAACACTGAAGCTTTCTTT. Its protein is CASSQWGQVNTEAFF. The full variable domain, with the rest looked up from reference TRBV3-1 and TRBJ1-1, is DTAVSQTPKYLVTQMGNDKSIKCEQNLGHDTMYWYKQDSKKFLKIMFSYNNKELIINETVPNRFSPKSPDKAHLNLHINSLELGDSAVYFCASSQWGQVNTEAFFGQGTRLTVV.

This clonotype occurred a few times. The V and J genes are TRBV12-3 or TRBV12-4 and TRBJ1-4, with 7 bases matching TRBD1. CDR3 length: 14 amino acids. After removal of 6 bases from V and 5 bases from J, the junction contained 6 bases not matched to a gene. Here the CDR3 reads CASSDRAVNEKLFF. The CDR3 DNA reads TGTGCCAGCAGCGACAGGGCAGTGAATGAAAAACTGTTTTTT.

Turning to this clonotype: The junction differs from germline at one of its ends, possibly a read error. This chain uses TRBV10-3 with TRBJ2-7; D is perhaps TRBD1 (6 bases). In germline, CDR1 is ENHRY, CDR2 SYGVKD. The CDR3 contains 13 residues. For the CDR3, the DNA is TGTGTCATCAGTGGGTTACAGGGCTACGAGCAGTACTTC. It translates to CVISGLQGYEQYF.

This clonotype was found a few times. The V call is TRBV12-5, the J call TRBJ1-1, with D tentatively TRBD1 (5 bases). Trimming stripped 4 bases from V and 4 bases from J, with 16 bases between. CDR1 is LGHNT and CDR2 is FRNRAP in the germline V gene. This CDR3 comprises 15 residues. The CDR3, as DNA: TGTGCTAGTGGTTCGTACCAGGGTTTGTTCACTGAAGCTTTCTTT. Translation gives CASGSYQGLFTEAFF.

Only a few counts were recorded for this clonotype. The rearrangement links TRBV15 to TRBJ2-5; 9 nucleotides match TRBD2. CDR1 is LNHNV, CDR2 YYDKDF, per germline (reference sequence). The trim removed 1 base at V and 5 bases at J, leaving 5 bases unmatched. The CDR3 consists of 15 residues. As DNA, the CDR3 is TGTGCCACCAGCAGAGTGGGTAGCGGGGGTGAGACCCAGTACTTC. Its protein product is CATSRVGSGGETQYF.

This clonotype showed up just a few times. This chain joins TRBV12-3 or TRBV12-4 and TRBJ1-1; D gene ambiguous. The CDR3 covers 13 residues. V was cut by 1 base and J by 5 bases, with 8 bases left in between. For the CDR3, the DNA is TGTGCCAGCAGTTTAGGTCGGCCGACTGAAGCTTTCTTT. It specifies CASSLGRPTEAFF.

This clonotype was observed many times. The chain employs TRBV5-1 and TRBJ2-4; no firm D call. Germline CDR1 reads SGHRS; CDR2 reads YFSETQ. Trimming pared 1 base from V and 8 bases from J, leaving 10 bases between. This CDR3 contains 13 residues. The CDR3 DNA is TGCGCCAGCAGCTTGTCCGACGAGGACATTCAGTACTTC. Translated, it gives CASSLSDEDIQYF.

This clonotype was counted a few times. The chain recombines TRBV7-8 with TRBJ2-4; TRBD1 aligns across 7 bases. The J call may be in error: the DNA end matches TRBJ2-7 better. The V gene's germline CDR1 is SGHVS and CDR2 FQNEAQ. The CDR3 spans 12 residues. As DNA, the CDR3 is TGTGCCAGCAGCTGGGACAGCCGCGAGCAGTACTTC. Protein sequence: CASSWDSREQYF.

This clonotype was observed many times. CDR3 DNA: TGTGCCATCAGTGAGAGGGACCAAGTTTCTGTGGATACGCAGTATTTT. Protein: CAISERDQVSVDTQYF. The V gene is TRBV10-3, the J gene TRBJ2-3; possibly TRBD1 or TRBD2 for D (5 bases each). The ends were cut back, 2 bases at V and 6 bases at J, with 18 bases in the middle. The germline CDR1 and CDR2 sequences are ENHRY and SYGVKD. This CDR3 region has 16 residues.

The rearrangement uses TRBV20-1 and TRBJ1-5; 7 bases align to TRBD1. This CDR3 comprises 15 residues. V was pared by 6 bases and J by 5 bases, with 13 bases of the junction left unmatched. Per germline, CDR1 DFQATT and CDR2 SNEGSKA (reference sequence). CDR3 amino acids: CSARRYTGEDQPQHF. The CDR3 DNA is TGCAGTGCGAGACGATATACAGGGGAGGATCAGCCCCAGCATTTT.

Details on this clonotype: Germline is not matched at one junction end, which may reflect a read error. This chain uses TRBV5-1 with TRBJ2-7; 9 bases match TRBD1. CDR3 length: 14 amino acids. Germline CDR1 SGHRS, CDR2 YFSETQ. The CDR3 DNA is TGCGCCAGCAACTTGGCCCACAGGGGGCCAGACCAGTACTTC. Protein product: CASNLAHRGPDQYF.

This CDR3 is CASSQDTTGTGETQYF. In DNA, the CDR3 is TGTGCCAGCAGCCAAGACACGACAGGGACGGGCGAGACCCAGTACTTC. The gene calls are TRBV3-1 and TRBJ2-5, with TRBD1 matching over 7 bases. This CDR3 contains 16 residues. Trimming removed 0 bases from V and 5 bases from J; junction bases left unmatched: 9. Germline CDR1 and CDR2: LGHDT and YNNKEL (reference sequence).

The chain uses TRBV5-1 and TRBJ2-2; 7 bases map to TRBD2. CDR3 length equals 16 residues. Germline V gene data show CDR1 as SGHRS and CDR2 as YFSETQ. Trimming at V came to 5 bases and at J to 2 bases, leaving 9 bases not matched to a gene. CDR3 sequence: CASRLLLAVNTGELFF. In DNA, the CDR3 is TGCGCCAGCAGGCTGCTGCTAGCGGTCAACACCGGGGAGCTGTTTTTT.

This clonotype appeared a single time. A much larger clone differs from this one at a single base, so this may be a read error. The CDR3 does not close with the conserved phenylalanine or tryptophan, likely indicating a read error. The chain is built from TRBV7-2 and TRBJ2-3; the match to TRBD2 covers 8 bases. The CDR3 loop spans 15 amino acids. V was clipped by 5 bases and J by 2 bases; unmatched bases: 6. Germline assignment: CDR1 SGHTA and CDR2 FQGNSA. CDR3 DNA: TGTGCCAGCAGCCGTAAGCGGGAGAACACAGATACGCAGTATTTG. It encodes CASSRKRENTDTQYL.

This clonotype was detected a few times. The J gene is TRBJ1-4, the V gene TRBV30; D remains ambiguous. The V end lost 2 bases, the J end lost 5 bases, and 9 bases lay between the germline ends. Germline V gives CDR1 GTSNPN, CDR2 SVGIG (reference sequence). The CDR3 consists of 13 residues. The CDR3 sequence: CAWSKSRNEKLFF. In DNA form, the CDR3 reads TGTGCCTGGAGTAAATCCAGGAATGAAAAACTGTTTTTT.

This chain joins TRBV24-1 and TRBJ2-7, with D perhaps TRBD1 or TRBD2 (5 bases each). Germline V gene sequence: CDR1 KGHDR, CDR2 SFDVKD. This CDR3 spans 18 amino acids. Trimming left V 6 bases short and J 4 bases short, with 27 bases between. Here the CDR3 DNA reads TGTGCCACCAGTCCCTGGGGAGACAGTGGTCTTTCTAGGTACGAGCAGTACTTC. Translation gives CATSPWGDSGLSRYEQYF.

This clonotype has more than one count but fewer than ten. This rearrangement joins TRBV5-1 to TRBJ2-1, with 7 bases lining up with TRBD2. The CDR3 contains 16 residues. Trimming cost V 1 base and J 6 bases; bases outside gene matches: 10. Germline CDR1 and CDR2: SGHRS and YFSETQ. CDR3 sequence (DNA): TGCGCCAGCAGCTTGCAAGCGGGAACTTCGACCAATGAGCAGTTCTTC. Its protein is CASSLQAGTSTNEQFF.

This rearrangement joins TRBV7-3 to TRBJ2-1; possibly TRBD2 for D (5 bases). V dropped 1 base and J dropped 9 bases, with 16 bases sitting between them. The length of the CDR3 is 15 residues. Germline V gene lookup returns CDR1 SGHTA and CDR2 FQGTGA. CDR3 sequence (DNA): TGTGCCAGCAGCTTAATCGGGGAGCCAGAGAGTGAGCAGTTCTTC. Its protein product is CASSLIGEPESEQFF.

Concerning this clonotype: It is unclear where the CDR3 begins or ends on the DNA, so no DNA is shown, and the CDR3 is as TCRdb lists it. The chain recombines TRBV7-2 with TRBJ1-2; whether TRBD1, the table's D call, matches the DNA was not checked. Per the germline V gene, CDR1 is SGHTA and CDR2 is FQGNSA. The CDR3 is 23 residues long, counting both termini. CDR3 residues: CASSLAMSRVDTQYFGPGGGYTF.

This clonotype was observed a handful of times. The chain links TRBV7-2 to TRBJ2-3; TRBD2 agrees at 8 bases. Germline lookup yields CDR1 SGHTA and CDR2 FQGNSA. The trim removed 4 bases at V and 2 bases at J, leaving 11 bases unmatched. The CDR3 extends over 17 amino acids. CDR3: CASSSGTSGTNTDTQYF. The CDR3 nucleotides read TGTGCCAGCAGCTCGGGAACTAGCGGAACAAACACAGATACGCAGTATTTT.

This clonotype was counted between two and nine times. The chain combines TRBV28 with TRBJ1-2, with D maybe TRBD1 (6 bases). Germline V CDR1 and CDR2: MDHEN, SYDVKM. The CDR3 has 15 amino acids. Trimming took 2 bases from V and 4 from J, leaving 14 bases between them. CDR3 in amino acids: CASSLLGGSGYGYTF. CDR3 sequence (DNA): TGTGCCAGCAGTTTACTGGGGGGCTCTGGCTATGGCTACACCTTC.

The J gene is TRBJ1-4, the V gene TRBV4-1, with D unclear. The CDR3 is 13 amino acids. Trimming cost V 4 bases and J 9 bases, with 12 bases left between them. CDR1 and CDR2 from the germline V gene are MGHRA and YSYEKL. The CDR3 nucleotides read TGCGCCAGCAGCCCCGGTTTAGGCAAAAAACTGTTTTTT. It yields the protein CASSPGLGKKLFF.

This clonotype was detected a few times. CDR3 sequence (DNA): TGTGCCAGCAGTCAAGGTCGGGAGCGGGGGGGCCCGAATGAGACCCAGTACTTC. Translating gives CASSQGRERGGPNETQYF. The chain links TRBV11-3 to TRBJ2-5; 10 bases map to TRBD2. The CDR3 sequence is 18 residues long. The J segment lost 5 bases and the V segment lost 6 bases, leaving 18 bases of the junction unmatched. Germline CDR1 SGHNT, CDR2 YENEEA.